These T cell receptor beta chains were read from a single sample in a study of T cell clones after liver transplantation. The repertoire was sequenced with immunoSEQ multiplex PCR; TCRdb's copy has only in-frame clones and lacks some. The sample has more than 9,000 clones, about 78% seen once. Material: CD8+ T cells from blood, obtained at the 22-month timepoint. These receptors were obtained from a human patient who received a liver transplant. Some T cells may be the graft donor's. The CDR3 runs from the conserved cysteine through the conserved F or W. Fields, in order: J gene, V gene, D gene, clone size, CDR3 protein, CDR3 DNA. D genes are given only for firm matches. Clone size is shown for a subset of rows, as once, few, many or a class of expanded clone.

J: TRBJ2-3; V: TRBV13; D: -; size: -; CDR3: CASSWGGEHTDTQYF; DNA: TGTGCCAGCAGCTGGGGCGGGGAGCACACAGATACGCAGTATTTT
J: TRBJ2-7; V: TRBV18; D: TRBD2; size: -; CDR3: CASSPWTSIPYEQYF; DNA: TGTGCCAGCTCACCATGGACTAGCATTCCCTACGAGCAGTACTTC
J: TRBJ1-5; V: TRBV29-1; D: -; size: -; CDR3: CSVSGGAGQPQHF; DNA: TGCAGCGTTTCGGGTGGGGCAGGTCAGCCCCAGCATTTT
J: TRBJ2-7; V: TRBV27; D: -; size: -; CDR3: CASSLKGPYEQYF; DNA: TGTGCCAGCAGTTTAAAGGGTCCCTACGAGCAGTACTTC
J: TRBJ2-3; V: TRBV27; D: TRBD2; size: -; CDR3: CASSPLAGATDTQYF; DNA: TGTGCCAGCAGCCCCCTAGCGGGGGCCACAGATACGCAGTATTTT
J: TRBJ2-7; V: TRBV18; D: -; size: -; CDR3: CASSPVHVTNPHYEQYF; DNA: TGTGCCAGCTCACCAGTTCATGTGACCAACCCTCACTACGAGCAGTACTTC
J: TRBJ2-5; V: TRBV12-1; D: -; size: -; CDR3: CASSFPPGRAETQYF; DNA: TGTGCCAGCAGCTTTCCCCCAGGGCGAGCGGAGACCCAGTACTTC
J: TRBJ2-3; V: TRBV2; D: TRBD2; size: -; CDR3: CASSVLAGGKDTQYF; DNA: TGTGCCAGCAGTGTTCTAGCGGGGGGGAAAGATACGCAGTATTTT
J: TRBJ2-3; V: TRBV27; D: -; size: -; CDR3: CASSFLGADTQYF; DNA: TGTGCCAGCAGTTTTTTGGGGGCTGATACGCAGTATTTT
J: TRBJ2-1; V: TRBV19; D: TRBD2; size: -; CDR3: CASSMVAGGHNEQFF; DNA: TGTGCCAGTAGTATGGTAGCGGGGGGTCACAATGAGCAGTTCTTC
J: TRBJ1-6; V: TRBV7-6; D: TRBD1; size: -; CDR3: CASSLYRDSNSPLHF; DNA: TGTGCCAGCAGCCTCTACCGGGACAGCAATTCACCCCTCCACTTT
J: TRBJ1-1; V: TRBV11-2; D: -; size: -; CDR3: CASSLRGGTEAFF; DNA: TGTGCCAGCAGCTTACGGGGGGGCACTGAAGCTTTCTTT
J: TRBJ2-3; V: TRBV27; D: TRBD2; size: medium-sized; CDR3: CASSLIASGGARDTQYF; DNA: TGTGCCAGCAGTTTAATCGCTAGCGGGGGGGCTAGAGATACGCAGTATTTT
J: TRBJ2-3; V: TRBV28; D: TRBD2; size: -; CDR3: CASSLYSGSSTDTQYF; DNA: TGTGCCAGCAGTTTATATAGCGGGAGTAGCACAGATACGCAGTATTTT
J: TRBJ2-3; V: TRBV2; D: -; size: few; CDR3: CASSIVVRVGTDTQYF; DNA: TGTGCCAGCAGTATAGTGGTTCGAGTCGGCACAGATACGCAGTATTTT
J: TRBJ1-2; V: TRBV6-5; D: TRBD1; size: -; CDR3: CASSYTDRDDGYTF; DNA: TGTGCCAGCAGTTACACGGACAGGGATGATGGCTACACCTTC
J: TRBJ2-3; V: TRBV5-5; D: TRBD2; size: few; CDR3: CASSLGLAGSTDTQYF; DNA: TGTGCCAGCAGCTTGGGACTAGCGGGGTCTACAGATACGCAGTATTTT
J: TRBJ1-5; V: TRBV19; D: -; size: once; CDR3: CASQRAVYGNQPQHF; DNA: TGTGCCAGTCAGAGGGCGGTCTACGGCAATCAGCCCCAGCATTTT
J: TRBJ1-5; V: TRBV7-9; D: -; size: few; CDR3: CASSAPDQPQHF; DNA: TGTGCCAGCAGCGCCCCGGATCAGCCCCAGCATTTT
J: TRBJ2-1; V: TRBV19; D: TRBD1; size: once; CDR3: CASSIPLLSGTGQRKASYNEQFF; DNA: TGTGCCAGTAGTATTCCTCTCCTCTCTGGGACAGGGCAAAGGAAGGCCTCCTACAATGAGCAGTTCTTC
J: TRBJ2-7; V: TRBV11-2; D: -; size: -; CDR3: CASLGSRSYEQYF; DNA: TGTGCCAGCTTAGGCAGTCGCTCCTACGAGCAGTACTTC
J: TRBJ2-7; V: TRBV7-6; D: TRBD1; size: -; CDR3: CASSLDREDSYEQYF; DNA: TGTGCCAGCAGCCTAGACAGGGAAGACTCCTACGAGCAGTACTTC
J: TRBJ1-2; V: TRBV28; D: TRBD1; size: -; CDR3: CASSPLRDRAYYGYTF; DNA: TGTGCCAGCAGTCCCCTCCGGGACAGGGCATACTATGGCTACACCTTC
J: TRBJ2-7; V: TRBV5-4; D: TRBD1; size: -; CDR3: CASSYYRDRAYEQYF; DNA: TGTGCCAGCAGCTACTACCGGGACAGGGCCTACGAGCAGTACTTC
J: TRBJ2-3; V: TRBV27; D: TRBD1; size: -; CDR3: CASTAGTGSTDTQYF; DNA: TGTGCCAGCACCGCCGGGACAGGGAGCACAGATACGCAGTATTTT
J: TRBJ2-1; V: TRBV6-1; D: -; size: -; CDR3: CASSEKGINEQFF; DNA: TGTGCCAGCAGTGAAAAGGGGATCAATGAGCAGTTCTTC
J: TRBJ2-3; V: TRBV6-5; D: -; size: few; CDR3: CASSSLTDTQYF; DNA: TGTGCCAGCAGCTCATTGACAGATACGCAGTATTTT
J: TRBJ1-2; V: TRBV28; D: -; size: -; CDR3: CASSSNARRDGDKYGYTF; DNA: TGTGCCAGCAGTTCCAACGCCCGACGAGACGGCGATAAATATGGCTACACCTTC
J: TRBJ2-2; V: TRBV29-1; D: -; size: -; CDR3: CSVPTAGELFF; DNA: TGCAGCGTCCCGACTGCCGGGGAGCTGTTTTTT
J: TRBJ1-2; V: TRBV2; D: -; size: few; CDR3: CASSETPGASYGYTF; DNA: TGTGCCAGCAGTGAAACGCCAGGGGCCAGCTATGGCTACACCTTC
J: TRBJ2-7; V: TRBV9; D: -; size: -; CDR3: CASSVGQTDEQYF; DNA: TGTGCCAGCAGCGTAGGACAGACGGACGAGCAGTACTTC
J: TRBJ1-5; V: TRBV15; D: TRBD1; size: few; CDR3: CATSTGGGQPQHF; DNA: TGTGCCACCAGTACAGGGGGCGGCCAGCCCCAGCATTTT
J: TRBJ1-2; V: TRBV7-9; D: -; size: -; CDR3: CASSGGRSQGPNYGYTF; DNA: TGTGCCAGCAGCGGAGGACGTTCCCAGGGACCGAACTATGGCTACACCTTC
J: TRBJ2-7; V: TRBV5-4; D: -; size: medium-sized; CDR3: CASSLGGTYEQYF; DNA: TGTGCCAGCAGCTTGGGGGGGACCTACGAGCAGTACTTC
J: TRBJ1-3; V: TRBV28; D: TRBD1; size: -; CDR3: CASSKAKTGLNTIYF; DNA: TGTGCCAGCAGCAAAGCGAAGACAGGGTTGAACACCATATATTTT
J: TRBJ2-7; V: TRBV30; D: TRBD1; size: -; CDR3: CAWGPGQGAYEQYF; DNA: TGTGCCTGGGGGCCGGGACAGGGGGCTTACGAGCAGTACTTC
J: TRBJ2-3; V: TRBV28; D: -; size: -; CDR3: CASSKLAVPPTDTQYF; DNA: TGTGCCAGCAGTAAATTAGCGGTCCCCCCCACAGATACGCAGTATTTT
J: TRBJ1-2; V: TRBV9; D: -; size: -; CDR3: CASSLGAYGYTF; DNA: TGTGCCAGCAGTCTCGGGGCTTATGGCTACACCTTC
J: TRBJ1-5; V: TRBV21-1; D: -; size: -; CDR3: CASSTGLRGVGNQPQHF; DNA: TGTGCCAGCAGCACTGGGCTCCGGGGGGTCGGCAATCAGCCCCAGCATTTT
J: TRBJ2-3; V: TRBV7-9; D: TRBD1; size: -; CDR3: CASSLPRQGAADTQYF; DNA: TGTGCCAGCAGCTTGCCGCGGCAGGGGGCCGCAGATACGCAGTATTTT
J: TRBJ2-7; V: TRBV19; D: -; size: -; CDR3: CASSQAVHYEQYF; DNA: TGTGCCAGTAGTCAGGCAGTACATTACGAGCAGTACTTC